This TCR beta chain is from a study of cytomegalovirus exposure and HLA in healthy donors (dated by TCRdb to about 2017). The study in broad terms: An earlier analysis of under 600 of the donors reported roughly 270 Gb of sequence data and some 100 million unique TCR beta sequences from about 200 million T cells. Because of strong linkage in the cohort, 4 to 6 DR-DQ haplotypes were treated as single units for association and clustering. In the later analysis, no new phenotypic data were used to find candidate immune exposures; instead, reliance was placed on TCR beta sequences and their occurrence across donors. The T cell repertoires of several hundred subjects were profiled by immunosequencing and related to cytomegalovirus serostatus. Across about 370 genotyped donors of the cohort, an average of approximately 240,000 unique TCR beta nucleotide sequences per donor were sequenced, and roughly 18% of those sequences were non-productive. Approximately 300 gigabases of sequencing data and around 88 million unique TCR sequences made up an early release that covered 640 HLA-typed donors. The number of donors typed differed by locus, with about 629-640 for A, B, C, DRB1 and DQB1, around 520 for DQA1, over 600 for DPA1, and approximately 470 for DPB1. An earlier analysis of more than 450 of the donors used high-throughput TCR beta sequencing to judge whether each TCR beta V gene segment behaved as functional or pseudogenic. Besides the first cohort of around 670 subjects, a separate validation cohort made up of some 110 different subjects was used. The study aimed to test whether cataloging public T cell receptors could reveal signatures of past pathogen exposure. Class I and class II HLA loci were covered by the typing at four-digit resolution. Donor age, sex, ethnicity and CMV serostatus were collected together with the repertoire data. Among the 398 genotyped donors, 81% belonged to the genetic ancestry cluster associated with self-reported Caucasian donors. All discovery cohort repertoires had been generated on a single sequencing platform. To predict cytomegalovirus infection status, the study brought together high-throughput TCR immunosequencing, statistical association of individual TCRs with disease status, and machine learning. In a later analysis, previously published TCR beta repertoires from 666 donors were re-analyzed and high-resolution HLA genotyping was added so that TCR occurrence patterns could be studied. A later genetic analysis took genome-wide SNP genotypes for about 55% of the roughly 700 donors and used that subset as a discovery cohort. The paper as a whole reports these results and caveats: A later genetic analysis reported fewer N-insertions in productive TCRs among donors in an Asian-associated ancestry cluster than the roughly 700-donor mean. In a later genetic analysis, a missense DCLRE1C variant was associated with V-gene and J-gene trimming of TCR beta chains, and the association was replicated in an independent cohort. CMV serostatus was the only immune exposure information available for the cohort. About 17 rarely observed V segments, including chromosome 9 orphons, were excluded from the earlier analysis of 550 to 700 of the donors because counts were too low. The cohort was sequenced for TCR beta chains only, and without alpha or paired-chain data the features that could be detected were limited. Linkage disequilibrium might explain the correlated functional status among segregating V segments, but an unknown experimental factor could not be excluded. An earlier analysis of approximately 500 of the donors showed that most TCR beta V segments appeared in productive rearrangements either about 90% or about 30% of the time, which broadly matched IMGT annotations. Because HLA typing was unavailable for some donors at each locus, only the typed subset was used in association tests. The presence/absence analyses assumed that sequencing depth was roughly uniform across donors, and that assumption may not be true. A further reported finding was that TCR beta sequences accurately predicted the HLA-A and HLA-B alleles for most subjects in the first cohort. A later analysis reported that several top co-occurrence clusters appeared linked to parvovirus B19, influenza, CMV and Epstein-Barr virus. In a later analysis, most CMV-associated TCR beta chains were found to appear HLA-restricted, with HLA associations seemingly driven largely by CMV exposure. According to a later analysis, TCR association rates differed among HLA loci, with DRB1 alleles showing the most associated TCRs and HLA-C alleles showing the fewest. While some public TCRs were present in many individuals, most TCR sequences turned up only very rarely across donors. The study listed 170 or so TCR beta chains as associated with cytomegalovirus. The authors suggested that the approach could potentially be generalized to other disease states and immunological phenotypes. In vitro tests confirmed that a few of the cytomegalovirus-associated TCR beta chains recognize cytomegalovirus antigens. At a false discovery rate of 0.05, a later analysis linked some 18,000 TCR beta sequences to specific HLA alleles. The classifier was reported to diagnose cytomegalovirus status with high specificity and sensitivity in both the original cohort and the validation cohort. The 87-base-pair reads could not distinguish some IMGT-functional V segments, including TRBV6-2 and TRBV6-3, so those segments were excluded. A cluster of highly shared sequence variants was judged likely to be a technical artifact of the sequencing pipeline. A later analysis found that HLA-associated TCR beta chains were more clonally expanded and had lower generation probabilities than equally common non-associated chains. Assigning TCR associations to individual alleles was difficult when HLA alleles, especially DR and DQ, strongly co-occurred.

The cohort consisted of hundreds of healthy bone marrow donors. At the time of sampling, all cohort members were nominally healthy, though unrecorded immune exposures were likely present. The donor tested CMV seropositive and was one of the 289 seropositive cohort members. Each donor provided a peripheral blood sample, and peripheral blood mononuclear cells were used for TCR beta sequencing. The Qiagen DNeasy Blood Extraction Kit was used to extract genomic DNA from the blood cell samples. For this clone: Its antigen has not been determined. It has no much larger one-base neighbor in the sample; base qualities were not kept.

Library method: the immunoSEQ multiplex PCR assay. The multiplex PCR relied on a mix of 60 forward primers for TCR Vbeta segments and 13 reverse primers for TCR Jbeta segments. A multiplex PCR assay on genomic DNA amplified the CDR3 region of rearranged TCR beta genes. Amplified TCR beta libraries were sequenced as 87-base-pair reads on the Illumina HiSeq System. On the authors' methods: In a later analysis, tens of millions of unique TCR beta chains were counted across the 500 to 850 repertoires, and approximately 9.9 million of these chains were shared by at least two donors. Raw reads were error-corrected and collapsed into unique sequences by a nearest-neighbor algorithm in which closely related sequences were merged to remove PCR and sequencing errors. CDR3 sequences were aligned to IMGT reference sequences to assign V, D and J gene segments. For a sequence to be retained, at least a six-nucleotide match to both a V gene segment and a J gene segment was required. A rearrangement was called productive if the CDR3 had no stop codons and remained in frame with V and J, and every other rearrangement was called non-productive. CDR3 was defined according to IMGT convention as the region running from the second conserved V-encoded cysteine to the conserved J-encoded phenylalanine. Sequences without an unambiguous match to a single V gene segment were excluded from the earlier analysis of 450 to 750 of the donors. In an earlier analysis of 587 of the donors, a V segment was called functional when productive rearrangements were above 56.7%, and segregating when the standard deviation between donors exceeded 5%. A statistical classification framework was built to diagnose cytomegalovirus status from the catalog of TCR beta chain sequences. In a later analysis, TCR nucleotide sequences were compared against IMGT/GENE-DB human TR gene sequences so that V and J genes could be assigned. A later analysis assigned CDR3 sequences and most-parsimonious VDJ recombination scenarios with the TCRdist pipeline. In a later analysis, each TCR beta chain was defined by its CDR3 amino acid sequence together with its V-gene family, and reads lacking a unique V-gene family were excluded. To address suspected cross-contamination and a sequencing artifact, a later analysis removed roughly 640 highly shared, low-generation-probability nucleotide sequences. For each public chain, a later analysis derived a clonal expansion index from normalized ranks of inferred template counts within each repertoire. In a later analysis, generation probabilities were computed with a VDJ recombination model fitted to out-of-frame rearrangements, and the resulting probabilities were checked against IGoR. In a later analysis, TCR-TCR, TCR-HLA and TCR-CMV co-occurrence was scored with hypergeometric tests, and a repertoire-size bias correction was applied to TCR pairs. In a later analysis, false discovery rates were estimated by permuting HLA or CMV assignments 20 times. In a later analysis, co-occurring TCRs were grouped with DBSCAN, and TCRdist sequence similarity was added when clustering was performed within HLA-allele-positive subsets. Repertoires with fewer than 30,000 or more than 120,000 public chains were left out of co-occurrence clustering, as were four to six repertoires with anomalous nucleotide sharing. Drawn from immuneACCESS, this table holds only the in-frame rearrangements with V and J called that TCRdb kept. Clones are partly lost; checked studies trace under half to an unresolved V gene and leave the rest unexplained. V, J and clone size reflect that table, while D and trimming were determined from the DNA. The sample table lists around 160,000 clones, roughly 77% of them with a count of one. The top ten clonotypes cover around 3% of the sample.

From the germline V gene (reference sequence), CDR1 is LNHDA and CDR2 is SQIVND. Germline trimming amounts to 4 bases on V and 6 bases on J, with 2 as the count of junction bases outside the gene matches. From the cysteine through the phenylalanine, the CDR3 covers 13 amino acids. The sequence is cut down to CDR3 DNA, 39 bases in frame from base 1. The sequencing input was PBMCs. The chain joins TRBV19 to TRBJ2-4, and 8 bases in between align with TRBD1. This receptor was obtained from a middle-aged woman in good health and CMV-seropositive. The nucleotides are TGTGCCAGTAGTACGGACAGGGCAAACATTCAGTACTTC. It specifies CASSTDRANIQYF.